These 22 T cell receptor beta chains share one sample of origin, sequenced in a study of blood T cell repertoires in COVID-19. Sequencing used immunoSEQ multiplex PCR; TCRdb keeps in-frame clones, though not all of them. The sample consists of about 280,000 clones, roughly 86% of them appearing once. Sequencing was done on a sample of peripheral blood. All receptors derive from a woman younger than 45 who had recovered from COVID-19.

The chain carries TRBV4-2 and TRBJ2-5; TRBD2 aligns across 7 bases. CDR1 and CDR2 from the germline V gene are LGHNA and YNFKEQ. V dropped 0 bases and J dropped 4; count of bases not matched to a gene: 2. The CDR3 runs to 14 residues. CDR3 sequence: CASSQDWGGETQYF. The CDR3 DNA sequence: TGTGCCAGCAGCCAAGATTGGGGGGGAGAGACCCAGTACTTC.

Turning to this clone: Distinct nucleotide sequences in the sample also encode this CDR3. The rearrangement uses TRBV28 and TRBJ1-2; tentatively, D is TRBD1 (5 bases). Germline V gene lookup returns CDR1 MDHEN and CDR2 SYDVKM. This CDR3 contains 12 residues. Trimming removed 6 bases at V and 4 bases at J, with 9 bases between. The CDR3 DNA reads TGTGCCAGCAGCCCCAGGGTCTATGGCTACACCTTC. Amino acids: CASSPRVYGYTF.

The CDR3 here is CASSSGTGELFF. The CDR3 DNA reads as TGTGCCAGCAGCTCAGGGACCGGGGAGCTGTTTTTT. The chain joins TRBV16 to TRBJ2-2; a possible D gene is TRBD1 (5 bases). V was pared by 5 bases and J by 5 bases, with 6 bases between. The CDR3 length is 12 residues. Germline CDR1 KGHSY, CDR2 FQNENV.

The CDR3 loop reads CASSFTGNTEAFF. In DNA, the CDR3 is TGTGCCAGCAGCTTTACAGGGAACACTGAAGCTTTCTTT. This chain uses TRBV7-2 with TRBJ1-1; possibly TRBD1 for D (5 bases). Germline lookup yields CDR1 SGHTA and CDR2 FQGNSA. The CDR3 is 13 residues long. Trimming took 3 bases from V and 1 from J, leaving 6 bases between them. Based on the CDR3 plus reference TRBV7-2 and TRBJ1-1, the full variable domain is GAGVSQSPSNKVTEKGKDVELRCDPISGHTALYWYRQSLGQGLEFLIYFQGNSAPDKSGLPSDRFSAERTGGSVSTLTIQRTQQEDSAVYLCASSFTGNTEAFFGQGTRLTVV.

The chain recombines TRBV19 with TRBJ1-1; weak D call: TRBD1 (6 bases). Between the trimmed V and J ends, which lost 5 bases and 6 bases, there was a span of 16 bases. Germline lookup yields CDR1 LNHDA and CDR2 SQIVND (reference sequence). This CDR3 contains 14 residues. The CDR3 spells CASSPGQPFAEAFF. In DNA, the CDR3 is TGTGCCAGTAGTCCAGGACAGCCTTTTGCTGAAGCTTTCTTT.

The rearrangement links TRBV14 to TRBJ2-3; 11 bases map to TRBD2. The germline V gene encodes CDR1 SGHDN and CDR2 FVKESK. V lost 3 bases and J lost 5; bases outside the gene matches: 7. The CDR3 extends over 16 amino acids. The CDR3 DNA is TGTGCCAGCAGCCAGCATAGCGGGAGGGCCGGAGATACGCAGTATTTT. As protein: CASSQHSGRAGDTQYF.

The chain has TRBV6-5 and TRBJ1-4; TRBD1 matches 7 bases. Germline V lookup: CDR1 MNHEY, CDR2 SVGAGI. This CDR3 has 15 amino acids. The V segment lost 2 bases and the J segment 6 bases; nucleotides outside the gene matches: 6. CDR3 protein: CASSYERGLYEKLFF. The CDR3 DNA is TGTGCCAGCAGTTACGAAAGGGGGCTGTATGAAAAACTGTTTTTT.

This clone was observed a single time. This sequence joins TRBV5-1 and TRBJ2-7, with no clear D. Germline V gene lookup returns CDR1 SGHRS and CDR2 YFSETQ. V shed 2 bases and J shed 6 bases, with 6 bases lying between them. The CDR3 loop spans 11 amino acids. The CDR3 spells CASSFLLEQYF. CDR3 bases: TGCGCCAGCAGCTTTCTTCTCGAGCAGTACTTC.

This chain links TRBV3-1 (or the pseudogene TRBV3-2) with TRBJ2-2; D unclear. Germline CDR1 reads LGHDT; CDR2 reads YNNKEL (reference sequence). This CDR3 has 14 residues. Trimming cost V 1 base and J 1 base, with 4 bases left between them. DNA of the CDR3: TGTGCCAGCAGCCAAGGCGGGAACACCGGGGAGCTGTTTTTT. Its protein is CASSQGGNTGELFF.

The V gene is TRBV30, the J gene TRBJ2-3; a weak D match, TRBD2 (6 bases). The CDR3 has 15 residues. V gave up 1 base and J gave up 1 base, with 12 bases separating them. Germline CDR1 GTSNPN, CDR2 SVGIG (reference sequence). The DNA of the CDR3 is TGTGCCTGGAGTGCCTCGGGGGTTCGCACAGATACGCAGTATTTT. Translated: CAWSASGVRTDTQYF.

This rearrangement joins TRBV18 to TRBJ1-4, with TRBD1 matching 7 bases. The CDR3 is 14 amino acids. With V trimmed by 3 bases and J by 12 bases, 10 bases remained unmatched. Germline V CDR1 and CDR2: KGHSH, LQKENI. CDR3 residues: CASSPGTDRMELFF. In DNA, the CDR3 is TGTGCCAGCTCACCTGGGACAGACCGAATGGAACTGTTTTTT.

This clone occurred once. CDR3 region: CASSSTGVEQYF. As DNA, the CDR3 is TGTGCCAGCAGCTCTACAGGGGTCGAGCAGTACTTC. This chain joins TRBV7-9 and TRBJ2-7, with 7 nucleotides matching TRBD1. In germline, CDR1 is SEHNR, CDR2 FQNEAQ (reference sequence). Trimming at V came to 4 bases and at J to 6 bases, leaving 3 bases not matched to a gene. The CDR3 runs 12 residues.

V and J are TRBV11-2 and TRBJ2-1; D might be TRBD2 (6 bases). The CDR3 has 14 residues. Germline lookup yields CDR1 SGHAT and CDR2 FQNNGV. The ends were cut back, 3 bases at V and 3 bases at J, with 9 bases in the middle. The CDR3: CASSLVGGYNEQFF. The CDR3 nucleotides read TGTGCCAGCAGCTTGGTGGGGGGCTACAATGAGCAGTTCTTC.

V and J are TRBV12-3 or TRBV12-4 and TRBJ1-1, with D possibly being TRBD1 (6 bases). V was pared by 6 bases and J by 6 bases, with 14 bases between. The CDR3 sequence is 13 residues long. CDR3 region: CASSRTVYAEAFF. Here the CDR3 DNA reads TGTGCCAGCAGCCGGACAGTTTACGCTGAAGCTTTCTTT.

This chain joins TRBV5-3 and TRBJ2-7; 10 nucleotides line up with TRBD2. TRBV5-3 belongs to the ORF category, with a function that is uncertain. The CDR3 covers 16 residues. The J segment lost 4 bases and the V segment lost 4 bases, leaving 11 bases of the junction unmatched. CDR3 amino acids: CARSLPLAGGGYEQYF. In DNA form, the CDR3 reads TGTGCCAGAAGCCTGCCATTAGCGGGAGGAGGTTACGAGCAGTACTTC.

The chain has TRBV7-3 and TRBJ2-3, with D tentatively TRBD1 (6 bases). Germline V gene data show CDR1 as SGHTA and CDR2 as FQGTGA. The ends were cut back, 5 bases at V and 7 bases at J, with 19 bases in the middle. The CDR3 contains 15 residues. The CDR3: CASSQNRALEHTQYF. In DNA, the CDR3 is TGTGCCAGCAGCCAAAACAGGGCCCTAGAGCATACGCAGTATTTT.

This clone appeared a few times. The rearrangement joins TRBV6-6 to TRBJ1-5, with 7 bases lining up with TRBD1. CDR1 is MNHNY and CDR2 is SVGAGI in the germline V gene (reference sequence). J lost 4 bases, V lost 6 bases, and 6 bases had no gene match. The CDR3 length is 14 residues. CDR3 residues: CASSAGQLNQPQHF. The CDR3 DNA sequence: TGTGCCAGCAGCGCGGGACAGCTTAATCAGCCCCAGCATTTT.

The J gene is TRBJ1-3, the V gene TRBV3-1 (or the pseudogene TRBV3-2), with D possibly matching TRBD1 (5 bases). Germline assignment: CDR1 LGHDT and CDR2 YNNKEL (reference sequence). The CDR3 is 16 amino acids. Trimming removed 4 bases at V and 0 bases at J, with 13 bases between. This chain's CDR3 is CASSPSDRRSGNTIYF. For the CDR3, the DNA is TGTGCCAGCAGCCCTTCAGACAGACGCTCTGGAAACACCATATATTTT.

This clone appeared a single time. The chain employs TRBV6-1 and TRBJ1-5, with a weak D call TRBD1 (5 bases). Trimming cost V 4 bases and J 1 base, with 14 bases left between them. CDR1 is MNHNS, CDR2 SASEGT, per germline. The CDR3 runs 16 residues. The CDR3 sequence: CASSGPRGGSNQPQHF. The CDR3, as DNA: TGTGCCAGCAGTGGACCGCGGGGGGGGAGCAATCAGCCCCAGCATTTT.

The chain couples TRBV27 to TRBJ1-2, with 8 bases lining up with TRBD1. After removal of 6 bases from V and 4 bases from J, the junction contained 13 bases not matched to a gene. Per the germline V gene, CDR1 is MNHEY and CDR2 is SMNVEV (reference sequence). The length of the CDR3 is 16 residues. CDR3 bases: TGTGCCAGCAGCGAGACCCCGGACAGGGTGAGCTATGGCTACACCTTC. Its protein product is CASSETPDRVSYGYTF.

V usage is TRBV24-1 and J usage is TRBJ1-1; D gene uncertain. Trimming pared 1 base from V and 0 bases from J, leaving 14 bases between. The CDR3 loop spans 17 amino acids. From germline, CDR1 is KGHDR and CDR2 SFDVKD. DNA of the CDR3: TGTGCCACCAGTGATTTCAGCTCAGGATTCATGAACACTGAAGCTTTCTTT. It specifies CATSDFSSGFMNTEAFF.

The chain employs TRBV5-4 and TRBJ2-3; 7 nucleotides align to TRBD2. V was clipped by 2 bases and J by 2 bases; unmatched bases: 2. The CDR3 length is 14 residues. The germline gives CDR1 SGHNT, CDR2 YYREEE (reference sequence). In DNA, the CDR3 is TGTGCCAGCAGCTTAGCGGGATCCACAGATACGCAGTATTTT. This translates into CASSLAGSTDTQYF.